These 32 T cell receptor beta chains originate from one sample sequenced in a study of blood T cell repertoires in COVID-19. This table comes from immunoSEQ multiplex PCR, and its TCRdb copy is limited to in-frame clones, with some not included. The profile shows 75,000 to 90,000 clones, about 85% of them singletons. The sample taken for sequencing was peripheral blood. The source of these receptors is a man at least 80 years old with active or convalescent COVID-19.

The V gene is TRBV2, the J gene TRBJ2-3; tentatively, D is TRBD2 (7 bases). Germline V gene data show CDR1 as SNHLY and CDR2 as FYNNEI. The length of the CDR3 is 16 residues. V dropped 6 bases and J dropped 3 bases, with 19 bases sitting between them. The CDR3 reads CASSGSGGGRTDTQYF. The CDR3 bases are TGTGCCAGCAGCGGGAGTGGGGGGGGGCGGACAGATACGCAGTATTTT. The full variable domain, with the rest looked up from reference TRBV2 and TRBJ2-3, is EPEVTQTPSHQVTQMGQEVILRCVPISNHLYFYWYRQILGQKVEFLVSFYNNEISEKSEIFDDQFSVERPDGSNFTLKIRSTKLEDSAMYFCASSGSGGGRTDTQYFGPGTRLTVL.

In this sample, this clone turned up a few times. V is TRBV6-5 and J is TRBJ2-5; possible D gene TRBD2, 6 bases. The germline gives CDR1 MNHEY, CDR2 SVGAGI. This CDR3 has 11 residues. V dropped 10 bases and J dropped 5 bases, with 11 bases sitting between them. The CDR3 DNA reads as TGTGCCACGAGAGGAGGGGAGACCCAGTACTTC. Its translation: CATRGGETQYF.

The chain couples TRBV3-1 (or the pseudogene TRBV3-2) to TRBJ2-5; possible D gene TRBD2, 5 bases. The CDR3 is 14 amino acids. Trimming removed 3 bases from V and 5 bases from J, with 13 bases in between. Germline V lookup: CDR1 LGHDT, CDR2 YNNKEL (reference sequence). The CDR3 sequence is CASSQLRAVETQYF. Written as DNA, the CDR3 is TGTGCCAGCAGCCAGCTGAGGGCCGTGGAGACCCAGTACTTC.

The genes are TRBV2 and TRBJ1-1; 8 bases map to TRBD1. Germline lookup yields CDR1 SNHLY and CDR2 FYNNEI. The CDR3 is 15 amino acids. V gave up 6 bases and J gave up 5 bases; unmatched junction bases: 11. DNA of the CDR3: TGTGCCAGCAGCGCTACGGGACAGGCGGGGACTGAAGCTTTCTTT. It encodes CASSATGQAGTEAFF.

The chain joins TRBV28 to TRBJ1-2, with D unclear. The V end was cut by 5 bases, the J end by 8 bases, with 15 bases between. This CDR3 contains 13 residues. Germline CDR1 reads MDHEN; CDR2 reads SYDVKM. This CDR3 reads CASSGELRSGYTF. The CDR3 region has the DNA TGTGCCAGCAGTGGTGAACTTCGCTCGGGCTACACCTTC.

The V gene is TRBV7-9, the J gene TRBJ2-1, with 7 bases fitting TRBD2. There are 16 residues in the CDR3. Germline V gene sequence: CDR1 SEHNR, CDR2 FQNEAQ (reference sequence). V was pared by 5 bases and J by 6 bases, with 13 bases of the junction left unmatched. The CDR3 coding sequence is TGTGCCAGCAGCCCCCTCCTAAGCGGGATAGTCAATGAGCAGTTCTTC. Its protein is CASSPLLSGIVNEQFF. Combining the CDR3 with reference TRBV7-9 and TRBJ2-1 gives the whole variable domain DTGVSQNPRHKITKRGQNVTFRCDPISEHNRLYWYRQTLGQGPEFLTYFQNEAQLEKSRLLSDRFSAERPKGSFSTLEIQRTEQGDSAMYLCASSPLLSGIVNEQFFGPGTRLTVL.

This chain joins TRBV19 and TRBJ1-5; D uncertain. Germline V lookup: CDR1 LNHDA, CDR2 SQIVND (reference sequence). The germline V and J ends were trimmed by 3 bases and 5 bases, with 5 bases remaining between them. The CDR3 is 12 residues long. CDR3 region: CASSMRYQPQHF. The CDR3 nucleotides read TGTGCCAGTAGTATGAGATATCAGCCCCAGCATTTT. Full variable domain (rest looked up from reference TRBV19 and TRBJ1-5): DGGITQSPKYLFRKEGQNVTLSCEQNLNHDAMYWYRQDPGQGLRLIYYSQIVNDFQKGDIAEGYSVSREKKESFPLTVTSAQKNPTAFYLCASSMRYQPQHFGDGTRLSIL.

The table lists this clone with a few counts. This chain uses TRBV9 with TRBJ2-2; TRBD2 matches at 7 bases. Germline CDR1 SGDLS, CDR2 YYNGEE. J was trimmed by 5 bases and V by 4 bases; bases with no gene match: 8. This CDR3 region has 15 residues. The CDR3 DNA sequence: TGTGCCAGCAGCCACCCGACTAGCCCGACCGGGGAGCTGTTTTTT. Protein: CASSHPTSPTGELFF.

This clone was recorded once. This chain uses TRBV2 with TRBJ1-2; no definite D call. The CDR3 is 13 residues long. Per germline, CDR1 SNHLY and CDR2 FYNNEI. Trimming pared 2 bases from V and 4 bases from J, leaving 8 bases between. CDR3 in DNA: TGTGCCAGCAGTGAATCGCGCACCTATGGCTACACCTTC. Residues: CASSESRTYGYTF.

The chain recombines TRBV18 with TRBJ1-4; the D gene is possibly TRBD1 (5 bases). The CDR3 length is 15 residues. The V end lost 3 bases, the J end lost 5 bases, and 13 bases lay between the germline ends. CDR1 and CDR2 (germline): KGHSH, LQKENI. The CDR3 spells CASSPGQGINEKLFF. The CDR3 nucleotides are TGTGCCAGCTCACCCGGTCAGGGAATCAATGAAAAACTGTTTTTT.

The gene calls are TRBV19 and TRBJ2-1; 9 bases are shared with TRBD2. There are 17 residues in the CDR3. Losses at the gene ends were 1 base for V and 9 bases for J; bases not matched to a gene: 13. The V gene's germline CDR1 is LNHDA and CDR2 SQIVND (reference sequence). CDR3 sequence reads: CASSIAGSGRLLGEQFF. Here the CDR3 DNA reads TGTGCCAGTAGTATAGCCGGTAGCGGGAGATTACTGGGTGAGCAGTTCTTC.

The chain has TRBV9 and TRBJ2-2, with TRBD2 matching over 9 bases. The CDR3 totals 17 residues. V was pared by 0 bases and J by 6 bases, with 9 bases of the junction left unmatched. The germline V gene has CDR1 SGDLS and CDR2 YYNGEE. The DNA of the CDR3 is TGTGCCAGCAGCGTAGGTATAGGCGGGGGGGCCTCCGGGGAGCTGTTTTTT. Its protein is CASSVGIGGGASGELFF. The complete variable domain, with remaining parts taken from reference TRBV9 and TRBJ2-2, reads DSGVTQTPKHLITATGQRVTLRCSPRSGDLSVYWYQQSLDQGLQFLIQYYNGEERAKGNILERFSAQQFPDLHSELNLSSLELGDSALYFCASSVGIGGGASGELFFGEGSRLTVL.

V usage is TRBV9 and J usage is TRBJ1-2; 9 bases align to TRBD1. The V and J ends lost 5 bases and 5 bases, in that order; junction bases with no gene match: 4. Germline CDR1 SGDLS, CDR2 YYNGEE. This CDR3 has 13 residues. CDR3 bases: TGTGCCAGCAGTGGGGACAGGGCGTATGGCTACACCTTC. Translating it yields CASSGDRAYGYTF.

The chain has TRBV19 and TRBJ1-5, with D perhaps TRBD1 (5 bases). Trimming left V 5 bases short and J 8 bases short, with 10 bases between. Germline CDR1 and CDR2: LNHDA and SQIVND (reference sequence). CDR3 length: 12 amino acids. For the CDR3, the DNA is TGTGCCAGTAGTGGGGGGGGTAAGCCCCAGCATTTT. Its protein is CASSGGGKPQHF.

The V call is TRBV11-2, the J call TRBJ1-5; D not resolved. Germline V CDR1 and CDR2: SGHAT, FQNNGV. Trimming removed 2 bases at V and 5 bases at J, with 4 bases between. The CDR3 runs 12 residues. The DNA for the CDR3 is TGTGCCAGCAGCTTACAGGATCAGCCCCAGCATTTT. It yields the protein CASSLQDQPQHF.

The chain carries TRBV14 and TRBJ1-6; 7 nucleotides match TRBD1. Germline CDR1 SGHDN, CDR2 FVKESK. V was pared by 0 bases and J by 6 bases, with 5 bases of the junction left unmatched. The CDR3 has 16 residues. CDR3 amino acids: CASSQDHGTVNSPLHF. In DNA form, the CDR3 reads TGTGCCAGCAGCCAAGATCACGGGACAGTTAATTCACCCCTCCACTTT.

This chain links TRBV7-2 with TRBJ2-4; D not certain. Trimming shortened V by 2 bases and J by 6 bases, and 8 bases separated the two germline ends. The CDR3 spans 13 residues. Germline V gene sequence: CDR1 SGHTA, CDR2 FQGNSA. The CDR3 loop reads CASSLWLANIQYF. The CDR3 DNA follows: TGTGCCAGCAGCTTATGGTTAGCAAACATTCAGTACTTC. Looking up the rest from reference TRBV7-2 and TRBJ2-4 gives the full variable domain: GAGVSQSPSNKVTEKGKDVELRCDPISGHTALYWYRQSLGQGLEFLIYFQGNSAPDKSGLPSDRFSAERTGGSVSTLTIQRTQQEDSAVYLCASSLWLANIQYFGAGTRLSVL.

The sample holds one count of this clone. The chain combines TRBV2 with TRBJ2-1, with 10 nucleotides matching TRBD2. Germline values: CDR1 SNHLY, CDR2 FYNNEI. The V segment lost 4 bases and the J segment 8 bases; nucleotides outside the gene matches: 5. The CDR3 covers 14 residues. CDR3 coding DNA: TGTGCCAGCAGTGGGGATAGCGGGAGGTATGAGCAGTTCTTC. Protein product: CASSGDSGRYEQFF.

This clone was recorded once. This CDR3 is CASSRGQTNEKLFF. CDR3 in DNA: TGTGCCAGCAGCCGGGGACAGACTAATGAAAAACTGTTTTTT. The V call is TRBV6-2 or TRBV6-3, the J call TRBJ1-4; 7 nucleotides match TRBD1. Germline V lookup: CDR1 MNHEY, CDR2 SVGEGT. The CDR3 has 14 residues. V gave up 6 bases and J gave up 2 bases; unmatched junction bases: 3.

In its sample, this clone was seen once. The rearrangement joins TRBV28 to TRBJ1-5; TRBD1 matches 10 bases. The germline CDR1 and CDR2 sequences are MDHEN and SYDVKM. V lost 6 bases and J lost 4; bases outside the gene matches: 9. This CDR3 comprises 16 residues. CDR3 protein: CASRQTGGEGNQPQHF. The CDR3 DNA is TGTGCCAGCAGGCAGACAGGGGGCGAAGGTAATCAGCCCCAGCATTTT.

The chain joins TRBV6-6 to TRBJ1-2; D possibly corresponds to TRBD1 (6 bases). Germline values: CDR1 MNHNY, CDR2 SVGAGI (reference sequence). The CDR3 consists of 13 residues. Trimming left V 6 bases short and J 4 bases short, with 12 bases between. The CDR3 here is CASSQDSGYGYTF. CDR3 nucleotide sequence: TGTGCCAGCAGCCAGGACAGTGGCTATGGCTACACCTTC.

The chain couples TRBV11-2 to TRBJ2-5; 9 nucleotides align to TRBD1. CDR1 and CDR2 (germline): SGHAT, FQNNGV. This CDR3 comprises 16 residues. After removal of 5 bases from V and 1 base from J, the junction contained 8 bases not matched to a gene. CDR3 residues: CASSLWTGAIQETQYF. CDR3 DNA: TGTGCCAGCAGCCTGTGGACAGGGGCGATCCAAGAGACCCAGTACTTC.

The rearrangement uses TRBV27 and TRBJ1-6, with 10 bases lining up with TRBD1. Germline CDR1 is MNHEY and CDR2 is SMNVEV (reference sequence). This CDR3 comprises 17 residues. V lost 3 bases to trimming and J lost 10 bases; unmatched junction nucleotides: 12. The CDR3 protein is CASSFSTPGQGQSPLHF. In DNA, the CDR3 is TGTGCCAGCAGTTTTTCAACCCCGGGACAGGGGCAATCACCCCTCCACTTT.

The chain links TRBV12-5 to TRBJ1-3, with D possibly being TRBD1 (6 bases). The CDR3 has 16 amino acids. Germline CDR1 and CDR2: LGHNT and FRNRAP. The V gene lost 0 bases and the J gene lost 1 base, with 10 bases spanning the gap. The CDR3 loop reads CASGLVPGQSGNTIYF. CDR3 DNA sequence: TGTGCTAGTGGTTTGGTACCAGGACAGTCTGGAAACACCATATATTTT.

This chain connects TRBV18 to TRBJ2-7; TRBD1 agrees at 7 bases. This CDR3 is built from 13 residues. Germline CDR1 and CDR2: KGHSH and LQKENI. V shed 4 bases and J 2 bases; nucleotides not matched to a gene: 2. The CDR3 DNA reads TGTGCCAGCTCACAGACAGGGCCCTACGAGCAGTACGTC. This translates into CASSQTGPYEQYV.

This chain uses TRBV7-2 with TRBJ2-3, with no clear D. The CDR3 totals 12 residues. V was shortened by 5 bases and J by 3 bases, with 6 bases between the two germline ends. Germline values: CDR1 SGHTA, CDR2 FQGNSA. The DNA for the CDR3 is TGTGCCAGCAGCCCCTCTACAGATACGCAGTATTTT. Protein: CASSPSTDTQYF.

The chain couples TRBV30 to TRBJ2-3, with TRBD1 as a possible D gene (7 bases). Looked up from germline, CDR1 is GTSNPN and CDR2 is SVGIG (reference sequence). V shed 0 bases and J shed 6 bases, with 10 bases lying between them. This CDR3 has 13 amino acids. The CDR3 protein is CAWSVPGGDTQYF. In nucleotides, the CDR3 is TGTGCCTGGAGTGTTCCAGGGGGGGATACGCAGTATTTT.

This rearrangement joins TRBV20-1 to TRBJ1-1; TRBD1 aligns across 7 bases. Germline CDR1 reads DFQATT; CDR2 reads SNEGSKA (reference sequence). The CDR3 spans 13 residues. Unmatched junction bases numbered 6, after V lost 3 bases and J lost 5 bases. The CDR3 bases are TGCAGTGCTAGTCAGGGGGTATGGACTGAAGCTTTCTTT. Protein sequence: CSASQGVWTEAFF.

This clone has a handful of counts. This chain uses TRBV2 with TRBJ2-1; 9 bases agree with TRBD2. With 7 bases clipped from V and 8 bases from J, the junction kept 15 bases outside the gene matches. This CDR3 is 16 amino acids long. Germline CDR1 reads SNHLY; CDR2 reads FYNNEI. CDR3 nucleotide sequence: TGTGCCAGCACCCTAAGGGGGAGCGGGAGGTTGGATGAGCAGTTCTTC. Translating it yields CASTLRGSGRLDEQFF.

The chain is built from TRBV19 and TRBJ1-1; tentatively, D is TRBD1 (6 bases). Trimming cost V 7 bases and J 5 bases, with 14 bases left between them. Germline CDR1 and CDR2: LNHDA and SQIVND (reference sequence). CDR3 size: 13 residues. As DNA, the CDR3 is TGTGCCAGTAACCCCGACAGGAAAACTGAAGCTTTCTTT. The encoded protein is CASNPDRKTEAFF.

This clone has at least ten counts. The chain employs TRBV9 and TRBJ1-5; D uncertain. Germline V gene sequence: CDR1 SGDLS, CDR2 YYNGEE. The CDR3 has 14 residues. The germline V and J ends were trimmed by 0 bases and 1 base, with 5 bases remaining between them. Here the CDR3 DNA reads TGTGCCAGCAGCGTAGGAGGGAGCAATCAGCCCCAGCATTTT. It encodes CASSVGGSNQPQHF.

The chain combines TRBV11-3 with TRBJ2-1, with a possible D match to TRBD2 (6 bases). The germline V gene encodes CDR1 SGHNT and CDR2 YENEEA. The CDR3 has 18 amino acids. Trimming took off 6 bases at V and 2 bases at J, with 23 bases between the two ends. The CDR3 loop is CASRTAQGSGLTYNEQFF. The DNA for the CDR3 is TGTGCCAGCAGGACCGCCCAGGGTAGCGGCTTAACCTACAATGAGCAGTTCTTC.